Shown below are 20 T cell receptor beta chains from a single sample sequenced in a study of blood T cells in healthy people across ages. Primed by a sample-barcoded 5' primer and a J-beta primer mix, a second PCR proceeded for 7 to 11 cycles. TCRdb recomputed calls from the 5' RACE reads with MiXCR, one row per CDR3 protein. The sample lists roughly 700,000 distinct CDR3 sequences, about 34% seen once, with about 16% in the top ten. The specimen sequenced was blood. Receptors were obtained from a woman older than 75 in good health.

For this clonotype: The conserved phenylalanine or tryptophan normally closing the CDR3 is absent here, so this likely arose from a read error. The rearrangement joins TRBV28 to TRBJ2-5, with TRBD1 matching 7 bases. The J call could be wrong; TRBJ2-7 is a better fit for the DNA end. The CDR3 covers 11 residues. Looked up from germline, CDR1 is MDHEN and CDR2 is SYDVKM. The chain's CDR3 is CASADRSEQYC. The DNA of the CDR3 is TGTGCCAGCGCGGACAGGAGCGAGCAGTACTGC.

The chain links TRBV28 to TRBJ2-1; TRBD1 or TRBD2 may be the D gene (5 bases each). The CDR3 covers 11 residues. CDR1 is MDHEN and CDR2 is SYDVKM in the germline V gene. V was pared by 3 bases and J by 12 bases, with 9 bases between. The CDR3: CASSFTGRQFF. CDR3 coding DNA: TGTGCCAGCAGTTTCACGGGACGGCAGTTCTTC.

This clonotype was found many times. This chain connects TRBV2 to TRBJ2-1; 13 bases align to TRBD2. Germline values: CDR1 SNHLY, CDR2 FYNNEI. V was pared by 6 bases and J by 4 bases, with 6 bases of the junction left unmatched. The CDR3 runs to 16 residues. CDR3 region: CASSLRLAGGYNEQFF. In nucleotides, the CDR3 is TGTGCCAGCAGCCTCAGACTAGCGGGGGGTTACAATGAGCAGTTCTTC.

The J gene is TRBJ2-3, the V gene TRBV2; D might be TRBD1 or TRBD2, each matching 5 bases. This CDR3 region has 18 residues. Trimming took 7 bases from V and 3 from J, leaving 26 bases between them. Germline loops: CDR1 SNHLY, CDR2 FYNNEI. In DNA form, the CDR3 reads TGTGCCAGCACCTTTTTCCGGGACCCGAGGGTCGGAACAGATACGCAGTATTTT. Its translation is CASTFFRDPRVGTDTQYF. The variable domain in full, completed from reference TRBV2 and TRBJ2-3, reads EPEVTQTPSHQVTQMGQEVILRCVPISNHLYFYWYRQILGQKVEFLVSFYNNEISEKSEIFDDQFSVERPDGSNFTLKIRSTKLEDSAMYFCASTFFRDPRVGTDTQYFGPGTRLTVL.

This clonotype was counted at least ten times. The rearrangement links TRBV21-1 to TRBJ2-3. TRBV21-1 represents a pseudogene. This CDR3 spans 14 amino acids. The CDR3 sequence is CASINPSRRYTQYF. In nucleotides, the CDR3 is TGTGCCAGCATCAACCCGAGTCGAAGGTATACGCAGTATTTT.

This sequence joins TRBV4-1 and TRBJ2-5; D is possibly TRBD2 (6 bases). Germline CDR1 MGHRA, CDR2 YSYEKL. The CDR3 has 15 residues. Deletions cut 0 bases from V and 1 base from J, with 9 bases between. The CDR3 sequence: CASSQDPGVQETQYF. The DNA for the CDR3 is TGCGCCAGCAGCCAAGATCCGGGGGTCCAAGAGACCCAGTACTTC.

This clonotype has ten or more counts. J is TRBJ1-5 and V is TRBV6-6; the D gene is possibly TRBD1 (5 bases). V gave up 4 bases and J gave up 10 bases, with 17 bases separating them. The CDR3 contains 14 residues. Germline CDR1 is MNHNY and CDR2 is SVGAGI (reference sequence). The CDR3 is CASSWGTGDGPQHF. CDR3 DNA: TGTGCCAGCAGTTGGGGGACCGGGGACGGCCCCCAGCATTTT.

CDR3 bases: TGTGCCACCAGTGATTCGACAAACCTCCAAGAGGCACAGTACTTC. Amino acids: CATSDSTNLQEAQYF. The chain uses TRBV24-1 and TRBJ2-4; D unresolved. The V end lost 2 bases, the J end lost 13 bases, and 20 bases lay between the germline ends. This CDR3 contains 15 residues. Looked up from germline, CDR1 is KGHDR and CDR2 is SFDVKD.

This chain joins TRBV7-2 and TRBJ1-4; 11 nucleotides line up with TRBD1. The CDR3 runs to 14 residues. CDR1 is SGHTA and CDR2 is FQGNSA in the germline V gene. V dropped 5 bases and J dropped 8; count of bases not matched to a gene: 4. The CDR3 spells CASSPDRGLEKLFF. The CDR3 bases are TGTGCCAGCAGCCCGGACAGGGGGCTCGAAAAACTGTTTTTT.

The table lists this clonotype with many counts. This chain links TRBV12-3 or TRBV12-4 with TRBJ1-2, with D hard to call. CDR3 length equals 13 residues. Trimming removed 7 bases from V and 8 bases from J, with 17 bases in between. CDR3 protein: CASTPDGTGGYTF. The CDR3 region has the DNA TGTGCCAGCACCCCCGACGGAACCGGGGGCTACACCTTC.

This clonotype was detected many times. J is TRBJ1-1 and V is TRBV29-1; D unresolved. Trimming stripped 3 bases from V and 8 bases from J, with 16 bases between. CDR1 and CDR2 (germline): SQVTM, ANQGSEA. The CDR3 spans 13 residues. CDR3 in DNA: TGCAGCGTTGACACCGGGGTAGCCCTAGAAGCTTTCTTT. It encodes CSVDTGVALEAFF.

J is TRBJ2-7 and V is TRBV6-6; tentatively, D is TRBD1 (6 bases). Germline CDR1 reads MNHNY; CDR2 reads SVGAGI (reference sequence). Trimming removed 1 base from V and 0 bases from J, with 10 bases in between. The CDR3 is made up of 15 amino acids. In DNA form, the CDR3 reads TGTGCCAGCAGTTACTTGACAGGCGACTCCTACGAGCAGTACTTC. Amino acids: CASSYLTGDSYEQYF.

The rearrangement uses TRBV4-1 and TRBJ2-3, with 13 bases that match TRBD2. The CDR3 length is 16 residues. Germline CDR1 reads MGHRA; CDR2 reads YSYEKL. The V gene end was trimmed by 0 bases and the J gene end by 4 bases; junction bases not matched to a gene: 1. The CDR3: CASSQEGTSGADTQYF. The CDR3 DNA sequence: TGCGCCAGCAGCCAAGAGGGGACTAGCGGGGCAGATACGCAGTATTTT.

This clonotype was seen ten or more times. The chain uses TRBV2 and TRBJ2-7; 8 bases map to TRBD1. Germline lookup yields CDR1 SNHLY and CDR2 FYNNEI. Trimming cost V 6 bases and J 5 bases; bases outside gene matches: 6. The CDR3 consists of 13 residues. The CDR3 nucleotides read TGTGCCAGCAGAGAGACAGGGGACCACGAGCAGTACTTC. Translating it yields CASRETGDHEQYF.

The genes are TRBV29-1 and TRBJ2-5; D unclear. CDR1 is SQVTM and CDR2 is ANQGSEA in the germline V gene. The CDR3 has 12 residues. Trimming left V 3 bases short and J 11 bases short, with 16 bases between. CDR3 in amino acids: CSVDAGGREQYF. CDR3 sequence (DNA): TGCAGCGTTGACGCCGGTGGTCGTGAGCAGTACTTC.

This clonotype was detected many times. V gene TRBV20-1 combines with J gene TRBJ2-5, with 9 bases aligning to TRBD2. CDR3 length equals 15 residues. Trimming removed 6 bases from V and 3 bases from J; junction bases left unmatched: 11. Germline CDR1 and CDR2: DFQATT and SNEGSKA (reference sequence). CDR3 sequence: CSAPRVAGVEETQYF. CDR3 nucleotides: TGCAGTGCCCCAAGGGTAGCGGGGGTCGAAGAGACCCAGTACTTC.

This chain uses TRBV5-1 with TRBJ2-1; TRBD2 matches at 15 bases. CDR1 is SGHRS and CDR2 is YFSETQ in the germline V gene. This CDR3 region has 15 residues. Trimming at V came to 3 bases and at J to 11 bases, leaving 6 bases not matched to a gene. The CDR3 DNA reads TGCGCCAGCAGCTCTGGACTAGCGGGAGGGTTCCAGCAGTTCTTC. Amino acid sequence: CASSSGLAGGFQQFF.

The chain links TRBV20-1 to TRBJ2-3, with 9 bases aligning to TRBD2. V shed 2 bases, J shed 5 bases, and the junction held 11 bases outside the gene matches. The CDR3 has 16 residues. Germline V CDR1 and CDR2: DFQATT, SNEGSKA (reference sequence). This CDR3 is CSARPPPAGGRDTQYF. The CDR3 DNA reads as TGCAGTGCTAGACCCCCTCCAGCGGGGGGCCGAGATACGCAGTATTTT.

This clonotype was seen at least ten times. V and J are TRBV25-1 and TRBJ1-2; 8 nucleotides agree with TRBD1. This CDR3 has 16 amino acids. Germline assignment: CDR1 MGHDK and CDR2 SYGVNS. The V segment lost 4 bases and the J segment 1 base; nucleotides outside the gene matches: 8. The CDR3 DNA reads TGTGCCAGCAGTGTCAACGGACAGGGCGTTAACTATGGCTACACCTTC. Its protein is CASSVNGQGVNYGYTF.

This clonotype was seen at least ten times. Here the CDR3 DNA reads TGTGCCAGCAGTTCGGGACAGGATAGCAATCAGCCCCAGCATTTT. It translates to CASSSGQDSNQPQHF. The V call is TRBV12-3 or TRBV12-4, the J call TRBJ1-5; 8 nucleotides agree with TRBD1. V lost 4 bases to trimming and J lost 0 bases; unmatched junction nucleotides: 2. This CDR3 is 15 amino acids long.